Below are 20 T cell receptor beta chains sequenced from a single sample in a study of blood T cell repertoires in COVID-19. Libraries were prepared by immunoSEQ multiplex PCR; TCRdb keeps only in-frame clonotypes and omits some of them. The data contain approximately 12,000 clones, roughly 84% of them singletons. Source material: peripheral blood. The receptor source for this set is a man aged 40-55 years with active or convalescent COVID-19.

This clone was observed once. The DNA of the CDR3 is TGTGCCAGCAGTGAAAGGGATCTAGCTGACACCGGGGAGCTGTTTTTT. Protein: CASSERDLADTGELFF. The rearrangement links TRBV2 to TRBJ2-2; a weak D match, TRBD2 (5 bases). CDR1 and CDR2 from the germline V gene are SNHLY and FYNNEI. V was shortened by 2 bases and J by 3 bases, with 13 bases between the two germline ends. The length of the CDR3 is 16 residues.

The rearrangement links TRBV6-1 to TRBJ1-5; 9 positions match TRBD1. The germline CDR1 and CDR2 sequences are MNHNS and SASEGT. J gave up 7 bases and V 0 bases, and 4 bases lay outside the gene matches. The CDR3 loop spans 15 amino acids. The CDR3 sequence: CASSEAGQGSQPQHF. The CDR3, as DNA: TGTGCCAGCAGTGAAGCGGGACAGGGAAGCCAGCCCCAGCATTTT.

The J gene is TRBJ1-1, the V gene TRBV29-1; the match to TRBD1 covers 9 bases. Unmatched junction bases numbered 3, after V lost 6 bases and J lost 4 bases. Germline-derived CDR1 and CDR2 are SQVTM and ANQGSEA. The CDR3 totals 12 residues. CDR3 sequence (DNA): TGCAGCGTGGACAGGGGCGGCACTGAAGCTTTCTTT. This translates into CSVDRGGTEAFF.

This rearrangement joins TRBV27 to TRBJ1-6; 8 nucleotides agree with TRBD1. CDR1 and CDR2 from the germline V gene are MNHEY and SMNVEV (reference sequence). The junction had 5 bases not matched to a gene; V was cut back by 7 bases and J by 0 bases. The CDR3 extends over 16 amino acids. The CDR3 coding sequence is TGTGCCAGCACCCAGACAGGGGTCTCCTATAATTCACCCCTCCACTTT. As protein: CASTQTGVSYNSPLHF.

This clone has a single count. The chain combines TRBV2 with TRBJ1-4; TRBD1 aligns across 8 bases. J gave up 2 bases and V 8 bases, and 10 bases lay outside the gene matches. The CDR3 spans 16 residues. Germline values: CDR1 SNHLY, CDR2 FYNNEI. This CDR3 is CASSEDRGWTNEKLFF. CDR3 DNA sequence: TGTGCCAGCTCTGAAGACAGGGGTTGGACTAATGAAAAACTGTTTTTT.

The rearrangement uses TRBV11-1 and TRBJ2-3; 7 nucleotides agree with TRBD2. CDR1 SGHAT and CDR2 FQDESV come from the germline V gene (reference sequence). The CDR3 is 15 amino acids. J was trimmed by 0 bases and V by 3 bases; bases with no gene match: 3. The CDR3 sequence: CASSFFSGSTDTQYF. The CDR3 nucleotides read TGTGCCAGCAGCTTTTTTAGCGGGAGCACAGATACGCAGTATTTT.

The V gene is TRBV5-1, the J gene TRBJ2-1, with 10 bases identical to TRBD1. Germline V lookup: CDR1 SGHRS, CDR2 YFSETQ. Losses at the gene ends were 5 bases for V and 8 bases for J; bases not matched to a gene: 10. The length of the CDR3 is 15 residues. CDR3 nucleotides: TGCGCCAGCAGTTCCAGACAGGGGGCGGTTTATGAGCAGTTCTTC. Translated: CASSSRQGAVYEQFF.

This clone is categorized as medium-sized. The V gene is TRBV7-2, the J gene TRBJ1-1; no definite D call. CDR3 size: 14 residues. Trimming stripped 3 bases from V and 0 bases from J, with 8 bases between. Germline CDR1 and CDR2: SGHTA and FQGNSA. The CDR3 sequence is CASSFEGMNTEAFF. CDR3 nucleotide sequence: TGTGCCAGCAGCTTTGAGGGTATGAACACTGAAGCTTTCTTT. The whole variable domain, filled in from reference TRBV7-2 and TRBJ1-1, reads GAGVSQSPSNKVTEKGKDVELRCDPISGHTALYWYRQSLGQGLEFLIYFQGNSAPDKSGLPSDRFSAERTGGSVSTLTIQRTQQEDSAVYLCASSFEGMNTEAFFGQGTRLTVV.

This clone counts as medium-sized. The chain uses TRBV7-2 and TRBJ1-2, with a weak D call TRBD1 (6 bases). The V end lost 3 bases, the J end lost 8 bases, and 22 bases lay between the germline ends. This CDR3 spans 16 amino acids. Germline V gene lookup returns CDR1 SGHTA and CDR2 FQGNSA. The CDR3 DNA reads as TGTGCCAGCAGCTTCGGGGGCGGGGGCGATTTAGGAGGCTACACCTTC. It is translated as CASSFGGGGDLGGYTF. The entire variable domain, with the rest obtained from reference TRBV7-2 and TRBJ1-2, is as follows: GAGVSQSPSNKVTEKGKDVELRCDPISGHTALYWYRQSLGQGLEFLIYFQGNSAPDKSGLPSDRFSAERTGGSVSTLTIQRTQQEDSAVYLCASSFGGGGDLGGYTFGSGTRLTVV.

V gene TRBV24-1 combines with J gene TRBJ2-3; TRBD1 matches at 7 bases. The CDR3 totals 17 residues. Germline-derived CDR1 and CDR2 are KGHDR and SFDVKD. The trim removed 4 bases at V and 0 bases at J, leaving 9 bases unmatched. The CDR3 is CATSDLGTATSTDTQYF. In DNA form, the CDR3 reads TGTGCCACCAGTGACCTCGGGACAGCAACTAGCACAGATACGCAGTATTTT.

This CDR3 reads CASSLLSTDTQYF. CDR3 coding DNA: TGTGCCAGCAGCTTATTGTCGACAGATACGCAGTATTTT. This chain links TRBV7-8 with TRBJ2-3, with D unclear. The V and J ends lost 2 bases and 3 bases respectively, with 6 bases between them. The CDR3 sequence is 13 residues long. Germline V gene sequence: CDR1 SGHVS, CDR2 FQNEAQ.

In its sample, this clone was seen once. The CDR3 DNA reads as TGTGCCAGCAGTTTAGCAGGTGGCTACGAGCAGTACTTC. Amino acid sequence: CASSLAGGYEQYF. The chain employs TRBV27 and TRBJ2-7, with D unresolved. Germline CDR1 reads MNHEY; CDR2 reads SMNVEV (reference sequence). V lost 2 bases to trimming and J lost 3 bases, with 8 bases between them. The CDR3 sequence is 13 residues long.

The chain is built from TRBV6-1 and TRBJ1-1; the D is unclear. Looked up from germline, CDR1 is MNHNS and CDR2 is SASEGT. Trimming stripped 2 bases from V and 2 bases from J, with 6 bases between. The CDR3 length is 13 residues. The CDR3 is CASSESENTEAFF. In DNA form, the CDR3 reads TGTGCCAGCAGTGAATCAGAAAACACTGAAGCTTTCTTT.

A single count supports this clone. The chain recombines TRBV5-4 with TRBJ2-7; TRBD1 matches at 12 bases. V was pared by 4 bases and J by 4 bases, with 9 bases of the junction left unmatched. The CDR3 runs 16 residues. Per germline, CDR1 SGHNT and CDR2 YYREEE (reference sequence). The CDR3 here is CASSRYPGQGAYEQYF. The CDR3 nucleotides are TGTGCCAGCAGCCGATACCCGGGACAGGGGGCTTACGAGCAGTACTTC.

The V and J genes are TRBV2 and TRBJ2-2; 9 bases line up with TRBD1. Germline loops: CDR1 SNHLY, CDR2 FYNNEI. The J segment lost 6 bases and the V segment lost 6 bases, leaving 2 bases of the junction unmatched. The CDR3 is made up of 13 amino acids. The CDR3 DNA follows: TGTGCCAGCAGGGGACAGGGCGCCGGGGAGCTGTTTTTT. This translates into CASRGQGAGELFF. Drawing the rest from reference TRBV2 and TRBJ2-2, the complete variable domain is EPEVTQTPSHQVTQMGQEVILRCVPISNHLYFYWYRQILGQKVEFLVSFYNNEISEKSEIFDDQFSVERPDGSNFTLKIRSTKLEDSAMYFCASRGQGAGELFFGEGSRLTVL.

The V and J genes are TRBV7-9 and TRBJ2-7; 12 bases agree with TRBD1. The trim removed 1 base at V and 5 bases at J, leaving 6 bases unmatched. Germline V CDR1 and CDR2: SEHNR, FQNEAQ (reference sequence). The CDR3 sequence is 16 residues long. The CDR3 DNA sequence: TGTGCCAGCAGCTTAGGGGGACAGGGGGCGGGCGACGAGCAGTACTTC. Translated, it gives CASSLGGQGAGDEQYF.

There are a few counts of this clone. This chain links TRBV9 with TRBJ1-3; possible D gene TRBD1, 6 bases. The germline V gene encodes CDR1 SGDLS and CDR2 YYNGEE. CDR3 length: 15 residues. V lost 3 bases and J lost 4, with 14 bases in between. CDR3 DNA sequence: TGTGCCAGCAGCGGCGGTGGGACATCAGGAAACACCATATATTTT. Translated: CASSGGGTSGNTIYF.

This chain connects TRBV5-1 to TRBJ2-1; 10 positions agree with TRBD2. CDR1 is SGHRS, CDR2 YFSETQ, per germline. The CDR3 has 17 residues. V was pared by 0 bases and J by 5 bases, with 8 bases of the junction left unmatched. The chain's CDR3 is CASSLASSGRGDNEQFF. The CDR3 DNA reads as TGCGCCAGCAGCTTGGCCTCAAGCGGGAGGGGAGACAATGAGCAGTTCTTC.

This chain connects TRBV5-6 to TRBJ1-5; D gene unclear. Deletions cut 2 bases from V and 5 bases from J, with 8 bases between. The V gene's germline CDR1 is SGHDT and CDR2 YYEEEE. This CDR3 has 13 amino acids. CDR3 protein: CASSFRGDQPQHF. In DNA form, the CDR3 reads TGTGCCAGCAGCTTCCGCGGCGATCAGCCCCAGCATTTT.

The CDR3 region has the DNA TGCGCCAGCAGCCAAGTTCAGGGGAAACGGGGACTAGCGGGAGACGAGCAGTACTTC. Protein: CASSQVQGKRGLAGDEQYF. The rearrangement joins TRBV4-3 to TRBJ2-7, with TRBD2 matching 14 bases. From germline, CDR1 is LGHNA and CDR2 YSLEER. The CDR3 runs to 19 residues. The V segment lost 1 base and the J segment 5 bases; nucleotides outside the gene matches: 13.